This T cell receptor (beta chain) derives from a study of Graves' ophthalmopathy and Graves' hyperthyroidism. About the study: Stable hyperthyroid donors showed no ophthalmopathy during 18 months follow-up.

RNA served as the template for amplifying TCR beta CDR3 regions. Second-round multiplex PCR came after a first-round RT-PCR that employed HTBI primers. MiXCR, applied by TCRdb to the multiplex PCR reads, yields one record per CDR3 protein. The repertoire includes 560,000 or so distinct CDR3 sequences, about 40% of them detected once, and about 4.6% sits in the top ten. J was trimmed by 5 bases and V by 5 bases; bases with no gene match: 10. CDR1 SGHVS and CDR2 FNYEAQ come from the germline V gene. This CDR3 comprises 15 residues. Among the hyperthyroidism patients, all were newly diagnosed, aged 18 to 65, with under 2 months' duration. No donor had other autoimmune disease, uncontrolled infection, pregnancy or lactation.

This receptor was obtained from an adult man with Graves' hyperthyroidism. Sequenced sample: peripheral blood or thyroid tissue (not recorded which). The gene calls are TRBV7-6 and TRBJ2-5, with 8 positions matching TRBD2. CDR3 residues: CASSISGRTRETQYF. DNA for the CDR3: TGTGCCAGCAGCATAAGCGGGAGAACACGGGAGACCCAGTACTTC.